Listed here is a single TCR beta chain. This sample was taken from a study of metastatic and nonmetastatic thyroid tumors. Study summary: Thyroid patients, malignant and benign, had repertoires compared across blood and tumor or nodule tissue.

TCRdb redid the clone calls on the PCR reads using MiXCR. The repertoire holds tens of thousands of clones, with roughly a fifth as singletons. No treatment of any kind had been given to any patient before thyroid surgery. This CDR3 is 18 amino acids long. Per the germline V gene, CDR1 is SGHNT and CDR2 is YYREEE (reference sequence). Trimming removed 0 bases at V and 0 bases at J, with 16 bases between. This chain connects TRBV5-4 to TRBJ1-5, with a possible D match to TRBD1 (6 bases). The material sequenced was blood. This TCR came from a male donor with papillary thyroid cancer or a benign thyroid nodule (not recorded which). Some clones in this sample may be carry-over from other donors' samples. CDR3 sequence (DNA): TGTGCCAGCAGCTTGGCTAACAGGGCTCCCTATAGCAATCAGCCCCAGCATTTT. Its protein is CASSLANRAPYSNQPQHF. Drawing the rest from reference TRBV5-4 and TRBJ1-5, the complete variable domain is ETGVTQSPTHLIKTRGQQVTLRCSSQSGHNTVSWYQQALGQGPQFIFQYYREEENGRGNFPPRFSGLQFPNYSSELNVNALELDDSALYLCASSLANRAPYSNQPQHFGDGTRLSIL.